Listed below are T cell receptor beta chains from one sample, sequenced in a study of Ad26.COV2.S vaccination and SARS-CoV-2 variants. Repertoires were generated with immunoSEQ multiplex PCR, while TCRdb's copy carries only in-frame clones and drops some. The table lists 350,000 to 500,000 clones, approximately 88% of them singletons. The source was peripheral blood, collected in a trial of Ad26.COV2.S vaccine versus placebo. Receptor source: a person between 18 and 65 years old who received the Ad26.COV2.S COVID-19 vaccine or a placebo. Both conserved end residues are part of each CDR3. The order of the fields is D gene, clone size, V gene, J gene, CDR3 DNA, CDR3 protein. D genes are given only for firm matches. Clone sizes are given selectively: once, few, many, or a class where the clone is expanded.

>-|-|TRBV7-5|TRBJ2-7
TGTGTCAGAAGCTCTGAAGGGACAGGGGACCCCTACGAGCAGTACTTC
CVRSSEGTGDPYEQYF
>TRBD2|-|TRBV5-4|TRBJ2-3
TGTGCCAGCAGCTTTAAGCGGGGGGCCTCCACAGATACGCAGTATTTT
CASSFKRGASTDTQYF
>TRBD1|-|TRBV6-5|TRBJ2-3
TGTGCCAGCAGCTACACCCAGGGGGCAGATACGCAGTATTTT
CASSYTQGADTQYF
>-|-|TRBV7-6|TRBJ2-2
TGTGCCAGCAGCCGATTCGACTCAACGAACACCGGGGAGCTGTTTTTT
CASSRFDSTNTGELFF
>-|-|TRBV19|TRBJ1-5
TGTGCCAGTAGCCCAGGCCACAATCAGCCCCAGCATTTT
CASSPGHNQPQHF
>-|-|TRBV19|TRBJ1-5
TGTGCCAGTAGTATGGGGAGTCGGCATCAGCCCCAGCATTTT
CASSMGSRHQPQHF
>TRBD1|once|TRBV19|TRBJ1-5
TGTGCCAGTAGTATAGCCTTGACAGGGTATCAGCCCCAGCATTTT
CASSIALTGYQPQHF
>-|-|TRBV2|TRBJ2-6
TGTGCCAGCAGTGACGTGGGACTGTCCTCTGGGGCCAACGTCCTGACTTTC
CASSDVGLSSGANVLTF
>TRBD2|few|TRBV5-5|TRBJ2-1
TGTGCCAGCAGCATTCTAGCGGGGGACTACAATGAGCAGTTCTTC
CASSILAGDYNEQFF
>-|-|TRBV7-2|TRBJ1-6
TGTGCCAGCCGCGGGGGGCCGAGCTCCTATAATTCACCCCTCCACTTT
CASRGGPSSYNSPLHF
>-|-|TRBV12-3/TRBV12-4|TRBJ1-5
TGTGCCAGCAGTTTAGGAGGGTACCAGCCCCAGCATTTT
CASSLGGYQPQHF
>-|-|TRBV6-2/TRBV6-3|TRBJ1-6
TGTGCCAGCAGTTACACGCAGAGGGTCGGCGATAATTCACCCCTCCACTTT
CASSYTQRVGDNSPLHF
>TRBD1|few|TRBV6-7|TRBJ1-2
TGTGCCAGCAGTAGGACAGGGGGCTGGTATGGCTACACCTTC
CASSRTGGWYGYTF
>TRBD1|-|TRBV3-1/TRBV3-2|TRBJ2-7
TGTGCCAGCAGCCCCAACGCCCACAGGGGCGACGAGCAGTACTTC
CASSPNAHRGDEQYF
>TRBD2|-|TRBV11-2|TRBJ2-1
TGTGCCAGCAGAAGACTAGCGGGGGGCGACAATGAGCAGTTCTTC
CASRRLAGGDNEQFF
>-|-|TRBV7-9|TRBJ2-2
TGTGCCAGCAGTTATAGGACATCGAACACCGGGGAGCTGTTTTTT
CASSYRTSNTGELFF
>TRBD2|-|TRBV5-6|TRBJ2-5
TGTGCCAGCAGCTCGACGGGGGGGCCCCAGACCCAGTACTTC
CASSSTGGPQTQYF
>TRBD2|-|TRBV11-1|TRBJ2-7
TGTGCCAGCAGCCTCCGGGGGGGGCCCTACGAGCAGTACTTC
CASSLRGGPYEQYF
>-|-|TRBV5-1|TRBJ2-2
TGCGCCAGCAGCTTGGATGGACAGCTGACCGGGGAGCTGTTTTTT
CASSLDGQLTGELFF
>-|few|TRBV30|TRBJ2-7
TGTGCCTGGACGACAGGAAACTCCTACGAGCAGTACTTC
CAWTTGNSYEQYF
>-|-|TRBV12-3/TRBV12-4|TRBJ1-4
TGTGCCAGCAGTTTAGGAAGCGAAAAACTGTTTTTT
CASSLGSEKLFF
>-|-|TRBV19|TRBJ2-2
TGTGCCAGTAGTAGGGTCACGAACACCGGGGAGCTGTTTTTT
CASSRVTNTGELFF
>-|-|TRBV15|TRBJ1-1
TGTGCCACCAGCAGAGAAAGGGGACCCGCTGAAGCTTTCTTT
CATSRERGPAEAFF
>TRBD2|-|TRBV7-2|TRBJ2-3
TGTGCAGAAGGGCTAGCGGGGGGCACAGATACGCAGTATTTT
CAEGLAGGTDTQYF
>TRBD1|-|TRBV12-3/TRBV12-4|TRBJ2-7
TGTGCCAGCAGTCTGGGACAGAACTACGAGCAGTACTTC
CASSLGQNYEQYF
>-|-|TRBV30|TRBJ1-3
TGTGCCTGGAGTCCACCAGGGAGAGGGGCTGGAAACACCATATATTTT
CAWSPPGRGAGNTIYF
>-|-|TRBV7-9|TRBJ1-3
TGTGCCAGCAGCTTAGACGGCTTCTCTGGAAACACCATATATTTT
CASSLDGFSGNTIYF
>-|-|TRBV5-5|TRBJ1-3
TGTGCCAGCAGCTTAGAGGGGTCGTTTGGAAACACCATATATTTT
CASSLEGSFGNTIYF
>TRBD1|once|TRBV6-4|TRBJ2-1
TGTGCCAGCAGTGACTCGAGTCGAGGGGGCAACAATGAGCAGTTCTTC
CASSDSSRGGNNEQFF
>TRBD1|-|TRBV7-8|TRBJ2-4
TGTGCCAGCAGCCCGCGGACAGGGAATAACATTCAGTACTTC
CASSPRTGNNIQYF
>-|-|TRBV7-8|TRBJ2-7
TGTGCCAGCAGCTTAGAACCGGGGTACGGGGGCTACGAGCAGTACTTC
CASSLEPGYGGYEQYF
>-|-|TRBV6-5|TRBJ2-3
TGTGCCAGCAGTTACGGTCTGCAACCAGATACGCAGTATTTT
CASSYGLQPDTQYF
>-|-|TRBV27|TRBJ2-5
TGTGCCAGCAGTCCCAGCATCGGGTCTCGGCAAGAGACCCAGTACTTC
CASSPSIGSRQETQYF
>-|-|TRBV19|TRBJ1-5
TGTGCCAGTAGTATAGGAGAGGGCAGGGATCAGCCCCAGCATTTT
CASSIGEGRDQPQHF
>-|-|TRBV11-1|TRBJ1-6
TGTGCCAGCAGCTTACGGGGGACCGGGCCACCCCTCCACTTT
CASSLRGTGPPLHF
>TRBD1|-|TRBV5-6|TRBJ1-3
TGTGCCAGCAGCTATCAGGGGGCGGGAAACACCATATATTTT
CASSYQGAGNTIYF
>-|-|TRBV19|TRBJ2-7
TGTGCCAGCCGTCCTGGGGTCAGTACCTACGAGCAGTACTTC
CASRPGVSTYEQYF
>TRBD1|few|TRBV5-1|TRBJ2-6
TGCGCCAGCAGCAACAAACTTACGGGGACAGCCTCTGGGGCCAACGTCCTGACTTTC
CASSNKLTGTASGANVLTF
>-|once|TRBV4-1|TRBJ1-3
TGCGCCAGCAGCCAAGAAGGAACCCTTTTAAACGGAAACACCATATATTTT
CASSQEGTLLNGNTIYF
>TRBD1|-|TRBV2|TRBJ1-5
TGTGCCAGCAGGGGGTCGGGACAGGGGGCTGATTTGGCCCAGCATTTT
CASRGSGQGADLAQHF
>-|-|TRBV28|TRBJ1-3
TGTGCCAGCGGGGAGATCGGAAACACCATATATTTT
CASGEIGNTIYF
>TRBD1|few|TRBV24-1|TRBJ1-5
TGTGCCACCAGTGATTCGGGACAGTTCCAGCCCCAGCATTTT
CATSDSGQFQPQHF
>-|few|TRBV4-2|TRBJ1-5
TGTGCCAGCAGCCAAGGGGCGGGCAACAATCAGCCCCAGCATTTT
CASSQGAGNNQPQHF
>TRBD1|-|TRBV5-4|TRBJ1-5
TGTGCCAGCAGACGGGACAGGGCCTCGCCCCAGCATTTT
CASRRDRASPQHF
>-|-|TRBV9|TRBJ1-6
TGTGCCAGCCAAGGACAGATTAATTCACCCCTCCACTTT
CASQGQINSPLHF
>-|-|TRBV7-9|TRBJ2-3
TGTGCCAGCAGCTTCGGGACCACAGATACGCAGTATTTT
CASSFGTTDTQYF
>-|-|TRBV28|TRBJ2-7
TGTGCCAGCATCGCGATGGGGGGCCGGTACGAGCAGTACTTC
CASIAMGGRYEQYF
>-|-|TRBV6-5|TRBJ2-1
TGTGCCAGCAGTTACCTGGGGGGCAGCGATGAGCAGTTCTTC
CASSYLGGSDEQFF
>TRBD1|-|TRBV3-1/TRBV3-2|TRBJ2-5
TGTGCCAGCAGCCAAGCCGGGACAGTAAATCGGGAGACCCAGTACTTC
CASSQAGTVNRETQYF
>-|-|TRBV9|TRBJ2-7
TGTGCCAGCAGTCCGGGGGCTACCTACGAGCAGTACTTC
CASSPGATYEQYF